These 21 T cell receptor beta chains share one sample of origin, sequenced in a study of cytomegalovirus exposure and HLA in healthy donors. Primers included in the PCR were 60 Vbeta and 13 Jbeta primers. Measured with immunoSEQ multiplex PCR; TCRdb has only the in-frame clones, and not every one. The data show more than 120,000 clones, approximately 80% seen once. Material for sequencing was PBMCs. Every receptor here comes from a woman aged 40 to 50 in good health and CMV-seropositive.

The V gene is TRBV19, the J gene TRBJ2-5; TRBD2 aligns across 9 bases. The CDR3 sequence is 15 residues long. V gave up 3 bases and J gave up 3 bases; unmatched junction bases: 5. Germline-derived CDR1 and CDR2 are LNHDA and SQIVND (reference sequence). The DNA of the CDR3 is TGTGCCAGTAGTATCAGCGGGAGGTTGGAAGAGACCCAGTACTTC. This translates into CASSISGRLEETQYF.

V gene TRBV18 combines with J gene TRBJ1-1; D gene unclear. Germline V CDR1 and CDR2: KGHSH, LQKENI. The CDR3 is made up of 14 amino acids. V was cut by 1 base and J by 1 base, with 7 bases left in between. CDR3 bases: TGTGCCAGCTCACCACTTTCACAGAACACTGAAGCTTTCTTT. This translates into CASSPLSQNTEAFF.

This chain joins TRBV2 and TRBJ1-5, with 7 bases matching TRBD1. After removal of 3 bases from V and 1 base from J, the junction contained 3 bases not matched to a gene. Germline lookup yields CDR1 SNHLY and CDR2 FYNNEI. The CDR3 is made up of 15 amino acids. The CDR3 reads CASSDTGQSNQPQHF. The CDR3 region has the DNA TGTGCCAGCAGTGATACGGGACAGAGCAATCAGCCCCAGCATTTT.

The chain employs TRBV15 and TRBJ2-1; 10 positions agree with TRBD1. Germline lookup yields CDR1 LNHNV and CDR2 YYDKDF (reference sequence). Losses at the gene ends were 9 bases for V and 8 bases for J; bases not matched to a gene: 13. This CDR3 has 15 residues. CDR3 sequence: CATRYGTGETYEQFF. Here the CDR3 DNA reads TGTGCCACGAGATACGGGACAGGGGAGACCTATGAGCAGTTCTTC.

The V and J genes are TRBV7-9 and TRBJ2-1, with D unclear. The V and J ends lost 2 bases and 0 bases respectively, with 5 bases between them. CDR1 and CDR2 from the germline V gene are SEHNR and FQNEAQ (reference sequence). This CDR3 is 14 amino acids long. The CDR3: CASSLSSSYNEQFF. The CDR3 DNA is TGTGCCAGCAGCTTATCGAGCTCCTACAATGAGCAGTTCTTC.

V usage is TRBV30 and J usage is TRBJ2-3, with a tentative D call TRBD1 (6 bases). This CDR3 region has 13 residues. V lost 0 bases, J lost 4 bases, and 8 bases lay in between. CDR1 GTSNPN and CDR2 SVGIG come from the germline V gene (reference sequence). The CDR3 region has the DNA TGTGCCTGGAGTGTACAGGGCGCAGATACGCAGTATTTT. It encodes CAWSVQGADTQYF.

The chain combines TRBV28 with TRBJ2-4; no firm D call. The V end lost 6 bases, the J end lost 0 bases, and 15 bases lay between the germline ends. The CDR3 runs 16 residues. Germline CDR1 is MDHEN and CDR2 is SYDVKM. This CDR3 is CASSSSEERAKNIQYF. The CDR3 bases are TGTGCCAGCAGCTCATCAGAGGAGAGAGCCAAAAACATTCAGTACTTC.

The chain uses TRBV27 and TRBJ1-6, with D maybe TRBD1 (5 bases). The CDR3 extends over 16 amino acids. Germline V gene sequence: CDR1 MNHEY, CDR2 SMNVEV (reference sequence). The V end was cut by 3 bases, the J end by 6 bases, with 15 bases between. The CDR3 DNA sequence: TGTGCCAGCAGTTTTCGGGGGGTCAGAGGTAATTCACCCCTCCACTTT. As protein: CASSFRGVRGNSPLHF.

This chain links TRBV7-9 with TRBJ1-1, with TRBD1 as a possible D gene (5 bases). V dropped 1 base and J dropped 5 bases, with 8 bases sitting between them. The CDR3 covers 13 residues. CDR1 is SEHNR and CDR2 is FQNEAQ in the germline V gene (reference sequence). CDR3 sequence (DNA): TGTGCCAGCAGCTTAGAAGGGGTTACTGAAGCTTTCTTT. It encodes CASSLEGVTEAFF.

V is TRBV14 and J is TRBJ1-4, with TRBD1 identical over 7 bases. Germline CDR1 and CDR2: SGHDN and FVKESK. J lost 0 bases, V lost 5 bases, and 0 bases had no gene match. This CDR3 comprises 14 residues. DNA of the CDR3: TGTGCCAGCAGCGGGACAGCAACTAATGAAAAACTGTTTTTT. It codes for CASSGTATNEKLFF.

This clone was counted once. The J gene is TRBJ2-7, the V gene TRBV11-2; 9 nucleotides match TRBD1. CDR1 SGHAT and CDR2 FQNNGV come from the germline V gene. CDR3 length: 15 amino acids. V was clipped by 5 bases and J by 6 bases; unmatched bases: 11. DNA of the CDR3: TGTGCCAGCAGCCACCCTCCGGGACAGGGTACCGAGCAGTACTTC. Encoded protein: CASSHPPGQGTEQYF. The full variable domain, in which reference TRBV11-2 and TRBJ2-7 provide the parts outside the CDR3, is EAGVAQSPRYKIIEKRQSVAFWCNPISGHATLYWYQQILGQGPKLLIQFQNNGVVDDSQLPKDRFSAERLKGVDSTLKIQPAKLEDSAVYLCASSHPPGQGTEQYFGPGTRLTVT.

The chain couples TRBV30 to TRBJ1-2; maybe TRBD1 (5 bases). Germline CDR1 GTSNPN, CDR2 SVGIG (reference sequence). Trimming pared 5 bases from V and 4 bases from J, leaving 14 bases between. The CDR3 totals 13 residues. The CDR3 region has the DNA TGTGCCTGGGCCCAGGGATTTAGCTATGGCTACACCTTC. It specifies CAWAQGFSYGYTF. The whole variable domain, remainder taken from reference TRBV30 and TRBJ1-2, is SQTIHQWPATLVQPVGSPLSLECTVEGTSNPNLYWYRQAAGRGLQLLFYSVGIGQISSEVPQNLSASRPQDRQFILSSKKLLLSDSGFYLCAWAQGFSYGYTFGSGTRLTVV.

The rearrangement uses TRBV11-2 and TRBJ2-5; D is perhaps TRBD2 (5 bases). V was trimmed by 3 bases and J by 1 base, leaving 9 bases between them. This CDR3 region has 14 residues. The germline CDR1 and CDR2 sequences are SGHAT and FQNNGV. CDR3 sequence reads: CASSLPGVQETQYF. In DNA, the CDR3 is TGTGCCAGCAGCTTGCCCGGGGTCCAAGAGACCCAGTACTTC.

In this sample, this clone turned up a few times. The gene calls are TRBV6-5 and TRBJ2-7, with a tentative D call TRBD1 (6 bases). Germline assignment: CDR1 MNHEY and CDR2 SVGAGI. The CDR3 has 14 residues. Trimming removed 5 bases from V and 1 base from J, with 12 bases in between. The CDR3 region is CASSQDRPSYEQYF. CDR3 sequence (DNA): TGTGCCAGCAGTCAAGACAGGCCTTCCTACGAGCAGTACTTC.

The rearrangement uses TRBV20-1 and TRBJ2-1; D not resolved. CDR3 length: 11 residues. Germline loops: CDR1 DFQATT, CDR2 SNEGSKA (reference sequence). The V and J ends lost 6 bases and 3 bases respectively, with 6 bases between them. DNA of the CDR3: TGCAGTGCCCCACTCTACAATGAGCAGTTCTTC. Its protein is CSAPLYNEQFF.

The chain has TRBV27 and TRBJ1-1, with a possible D match to TRBD1 (5 bases). Germline V gene lookup returns CDR1 MNHEY and CDR2 SMNVEV (reference sequence). V lost 5 bases and J lost 1, with 14 bases in between. This CDR3 region has 15 residues. The CDR3 DNA reads TGTGCCAGCAGTCCGACGGTGGGGGGGAACACTGAAGCTTTCTTT. This codes for CASSPTVGGNTEAFF.

J is TRBJ1-1 and V is TRBV9; D gene ambiguous. Germline V gene data show CDR1 as SGDLS and CDR2 as YYNGEE. Trimming cost V 0 bases and J 6 bases, with 9 bases left between them. The length of the CDR3 is 13 residues. CDR3 sequence (DNA): TGTGCCAGCAGCGTAGCGGGTAACGCTGAAGCTTTCTTT. Encoded protein: CASSVAGNAEAFF.

V is TRBV10-1 and J is TRBJ2-5, with 7 bases lining up with TRBD1. This CDR3 has 14 residues. The V gene's germline CDR1 is WNHNN and CDR2 SYGVQD (reference sequence). J was trimmed by 4 bases and V by 1 base; bases with no gene match: 3. CDR3 loop: CASSEWTGGETQYF. In DNA, the CDR3 is TGCGCCAGCAGTGAGTGGACAGGCGGAGAGACCCAGTACTTC.

The V and J genes are TRBV6-5 and TRBJ2-3, with 10 bases matching TRBD2. There are 16 residues in the CDR3. Looked up from germline, CDR1 is MNHEY and CDR2 is SVGAGI. V was clipped by 1 base and J by 4 bases; unmatched bases: 5. The CDR3 loop reads CASSYWVAGGSDTQYF. CDR3 DNA: TGTGCCAGCAGTTACTGGGTAGCGGGAGGTTCAGATACGCAGTATTTT.

The chain links TRBV19 to TRBJ1-2, with TRBD1 identical over 9 bases. The J segment lost 4 bases and the V segment lost 5 bases, leaving 17 bases of the junction unmatched. The V gene's germline CDR1 is LNHDA and CDR2 SQIVND (reference sequence). The CDR3 is made up of 18 amino acids. DNA for the CDR3: TGTGCCAGTAGTGTTCATTTCGCCGGGACAGGGATCGCCTATGGCTACACCTTC. Translation gives CASSVHFAGTGIAYGYTF.

A single count supports this clone. This rearrangement joins TRBV28 to TRBJ2-3, with a tentative D call TRBD1 (5 bases). V was clipped by 5 bases and J by 2 bases, with 11 bases between them. The germline CDR1 and CDR2 sequences are MDHEN and SYDVKM. This CDR3 is 14 amino acids long. The CDR3 region has the DNA TGTGCCAGCAGTAACCCAGGGATCACAGATACGCAGTATTTT. Translation gives CASSNPGITDTQYF.